This T cell receptor (beta chain) was found in a study of blood T cell repertoires in COVID-19. In the study overall: COVID-19 samples collected from the United States, Italy and Spain covered acute and convalescent phases. PBMCs, B-cell-depleted T cells, or T cells provided the cDNA or gDNA that made up the material.

The CDR3 sequence is 18 residues long. V was pared by 1 base and J by 4 bases, with 9 bases of the junction left unmatched. Germline loops: CDR1 LNHNV, CDR2 YYDKDF (reference sequence). Study processing details: Amplified reference gene primers provided the basis for estimating nucleated cell counts. The protocol was immunoSEQ multiplex PCR, while the TCRdb copy is restricted to in-frame clones and leaves out a portion. The DNA was the basis for D and trimming; V, J and clone size are from that table. The sample contains about 120,000 clones, around nine tenths of which appear only once. This clonotype was sampled from a human donor with active COVID-19. The donor label of this sample is uncertain. The chain joins TRBV15 to TRBJ2-2, with 10 bases aligning to TRBD2. Sequencing was performed on peripheral blood. CDR3 nucleotides: TGTGCCACCAGCAGAGGTAGCGGGGGGACTCAACCCACCGGGGAGCTGTTTTTT. Translation: CATSRGSGGTQPTGELFF. The full variable domain, with the rest looked up from reference TRBV15 and TRBJ2-2, is DAMVIQNPRYQVTQFGKPVTLSCSQTLNHNVMYWYQQKSSQAPKLLFHYYDKDFNNEADTPDNFQSRRPNTSFCFLDIRSPGLGDTAMYLCATSRGSGGTQPTGELFFGEGSRLTVL.